One and the same sample provided the 10 T cell receptor beta chains below, sequenced in a study of human T cells and chemical hapten exposure. MiXCR, applied by TCRdb to the RACE reads, yields one record per CDR3 protein. The table has 75,000 to 100,000 distinct CDR3 sequences, 12% seen once. Time point reported: patch test 1, 2 weeks after DPC sensitization. Treatment denoted: therapeutic diphenylcyclopropenone sensitization with weekly scalp DPC. The sample in question was whole blood, obtained in connection with sensitization to the hapten diphenylcyclopropenone (DPC). These TCRs come from a woman in her forties with alopecia areata. Some clones in this sample may be carry-over from other donors' samples.

Many counts were recorded for this clonotype. The V and J genes are TRBV13 and TRBJ1-1, with 7 nucleotides matching TRBD1. From germline, CDR1 is PRHDT and CDR2 FYEKMQ (reference sequence). After removal of 10 bases from V and 3 bases from J, the junction contained 11 bases not matched to a gene. The CDR3 is 14 residues long. In nucleotides, the CDR3 is TGTGCCACATCAATTACAGGGGTAGACACTGAAGCTTTCTTT. This translates into CATSITGVDTEAFF.

This clonotype was recorded many times. This chain links TRBV28 with TRBJ2-1, with TRBD2 matching 7 bases. V gave up 4 bases and J gave up 9 bases; unmatched junction bases: 12. The CDR3 has 15 residues. Germline-derived CDR1 and CDR2 are MDHEN and SYDVKM. The CDR3 protein is CASSSGGGSSSEQFF. CDR3 nucleotides: TGTGCCAGCAGTTCGGGGGGAGGGTCCAGTAGTGAGCAGTTCTTC.

As to this clonotype: The junction does not match germline at one end; this may be a read error. The chain employs TRBV7-9 and TRBJ2-2; 9 bases are a match to TRBD1. The germline CDR1 and CDR2 sequences are SEHNR and FQNEAQ (reference sequence). The CDR3 is made up of 15 amino acids. The CDR3 region is CASSSTGGRTGEPFF. As DNA, the CDR3 is TGTGCCAGCAGCTCGACAGGGGGTCGCACCGGGGAGCCGTTTTTT.

The genes are TRBV12-3 or TRBV12-4 and TRBJ1-2; D unresolved. V was trimmed by 6 bases and J by 4 bases, leaving 9 bases between them. The CDR3 is 12 residues long. This CDR3 reads CASSPASYGYTF. Here the CDR3 DNA reads TGTGCCAGCAGCCCGGCGTCCTATGGCTACACCTTC.

This clonotype has only a few counts. This chain connects TRBV27 to TRBJ2-3; 16 bases are a match to TRBD2. Germline loops: CDR1 MNHEY, CDR2 SMNVEV (reference sequence). J gave up 4 bases and V 1 base, and 14 bases lay outside the gene matches. There are 21 residues in the CDR3. CDR3 nucleotides: TGTGCCAGCAGTTTATGGGGGGATCCGGGACTAGCGGGAGGGCCGGCAGATACGCAGTATTTT. It is translated as CASSLWGDPGLAGGPADTQYF.

This clonotype has just a few counts. The chain uses TRBV2 and TRBJ2-1, with 11 bases identical to TRBD2. V was clipped by 6 bases and J by 6 bases; unmatched bases: 1. The length of the CDR3 is 13 residues. Germline V CDR1 and CDR2: SNHLY, FYNNEI. The CDR3 here is CASRGLAVNEQFF. CDR3 sequence (DNA): TGTGCCAGCAGGGGACTAGCGGTCAATGAGCAGTTCTTC.

V and J are TRBV6-6 and TRBJ1-1; unclear D gene. The germline V gene has CDR1 MNHNY and CDR2 SVGAGI (reference sequence). Trimming shortened V by 4 bases and J by 2 bases, and 8 bases separated the two germline ends. This CDR3 has 13 amino acids. CDR3 DNA sequence: TGTGCCAGCAGTTTAAGGGCTAACACTGAAGCTTTCTTT. This sequence encodes CASSLRANTEAFF.

This sequence joins TRBV4-3 and TRBJ1-5; D is ambiguous. This CDR3 comprises 15 residues. With 0 bases removed from V and 4 bases from J, the gap between germline ends came to 10 bases. Germline V gene sequence: CDR1 LGHNA, CDR2 YSLEER. The CDR3: CASSQDQSRNQPQHF. Written as DNA, the CDR3 is TGCGCCAGCAGCCAAGATCAGAGCCGAAATCAGCCCCAGCATTTT.

This clonotype was counted only a few times. The rearrangement links TRBV19 to TRBJ2-1, with 8 bases aligning to TRBD1. Germline values: CDR1 LNHDA, CDR2 SQIVND (reference sequence). CDR3 length: 15 residues. Losses at the gene ends were 6 bases for V and 7 bases for J; bases not matched to a gene: 11. CDR3 coding DNA: TGTGCCAGTAGCCAGACAGGGGTTTTGGGTAATGAGCAGTTCTTC. Translation gives CASSQTGVLGNEQFF.

This sequence joins TRBV7-2 and TRBJ1-1; the D is unclear. The V and J ends lost 5 bases and 0 bases respectively, with 7 bases between them. The CDR3 loop spans 13 amino acids. The germline V gene has CDR1 SGHTA and CDR2 FQGNSA. The CDR3: CASSGGMNTEAFF. The CDR3 DNA follows: TGTGCCAGCAGCGGCGGTATGAACACTGAAGCTTTCTTT.